A selection of T cell receptor beta chains follows, all from one sample in a study of control samples from healthy donors and cancer patients. Data came from immunoSEQ multiplex PCR; TCRdb stores just in-frame clones and leaves some out. This table has fewer than 200,000 clones, roughly 94% appearing once. The specimen was PBMCs. Receptors originate from a man aged 55 to 70 with colorectal cancer. CDR3s include the opening cysteine and the closing phenylalanine or tryptophan. Each record gives: V gene, clone size, J gene, D gene, CDR3 DNA, CDR3 protein. A D gene is named only where the DNA matches it firmly. Size tells how often a clone was seen (once, few, many) or the class of an expanded clone, and some rows leave it out.

>TRBV5-1|-|TRBJ2-5|-
TGCGCCAGCAGCTTGGCCGCCGGACACAACTACCAAGAGACCCAGTACTTC
CASSLAAGHNYQETQYF
>TRBV4-3|once|TRBJ2-1|-
TGCGCCAGCAGCCAAGATCCGGCTAAAGGGGGCAATGAGCAGTTCTTC
CASSQDPAKGGNEQFF
>TRBV18|-|TRBJ1-1|TRBD1
TGTGCCAGCTCACCGCTGGGACAGGGGTTGAACACTGAAGCTTTCTTT
CASSPLGQGLNTEAFF
>TRBV6-2/TRBV6-3|-|TRBJ1-2|-
TGTGCCAGCAGTTACTCGGGCAGGACGGAATTTAACTATGGCTACACCTTC
CASSYSGRTEFNYGYTF
>TRBV3-1/TRBV3-2|-|TRBJ1-2|-
TGTGCCAGCAGCCAAGCCTCGGGGGCGATCGGCTACACCTTC
CASSQASGAIGYTF
>TRBV28|few|TRBJ2-5|-
TGTGCCAGCAGTTGGGAGGAGGCGACCAACCAAGAGACCCAGTACTTC
CASSWEEATNQETQYF
>TRBV7-9|-|TRBJ2-7|TRBD2
TGTGCCAGCAGCATAATGGGACTAGCGGCCTACGAGCAGTACTTC
CASSIMGLAAYEQYF
>TRBV27|-|TRBJ2-1|-
TGTGCCAGCAGTTTAAGGGGGACGGGTGAGCAGTTCTTC
CASSLRGTGEQFF
>TRBV6-5|-|TRBJ2-5|-
TGTGCCAGCAGTTCGTACACGGAGACCCAGTACTTC
CASSSYTETQYF
>TRBV28|-|TRBJ1-5|-
TGTGCCAGTACCCCAGGGATGGCTCAGCCCCAGCATTTT
CASTPGMAQPQHF
>TRBV3-1/TRBV3-2|-|TRBJ2-5|TRBD1
TGTGCCAGCAGCCAAGACCCCGACAGGGGGGAGACCCAGTACTTC
CASSQDPDRGETQYF
>TRBV28|-|TRBJ1-2|TRBD1
TGTGCCAGCAGCTGGGACAGGGGTGGCTACACCTTC
CASSWDRGGYTF
>TRBV12-2|-|TRBJ1-6|-
TGTGCAAGTCGCTTAGCCAACAGAGGGAATTCACCCCTCCACTTT
CASRLANRGNSPLHF
>TRBV30|-|TRBJ2-3|TRBD2
TGTGCCTGGAGACGGGGGGGCCTGGATACGCAGTATTTT
CAWRRGGLDTQYF
>TRBV27|-|TRBJ1-5|-
TGTGCCAGCACCCGGGGAAGCAATCAGCCCCAGCATTTT
CASTRGSNQPQHF
>TRBV7-2|-|TRBJ1-5|-
TGTGCCAGCAGCACAGCTAGCAATCAGCCCCAGCATTTT
CASSTASNQPQHF
>TRBV4-1|-|TRBJ1-5|-
TGCGCCAGCAGCCAAGGAGGTGGGTTGAGTAGCAATCAGCCCCAGCATTTT
CASSQGGGLSSNQPQHF
>TRBV9|few|TRBJ2-1|TRBD2
TGTGCCAGCAGCGCCGGGGGACTAGCGGGATCCTACAATGAGCAGTTCTTC
CASSAGGLAGSYNEQFF
>TRBV19|-|TRBJ1-1|TRBD1
TGTGCCAGTAGGACCTACAGGGGGGAGAACACTGAAGCTTTCTTT
CASRTYRGENTEAFF
>TRBV12-3/TRBV12-4|-|TRBJ1-1|-
TGTGCCAGCAGCGCTAGATTTAACACTGAAGCTTTCTTT
CASSARFNTEAFF
>TRBV24-1|-|TRBJ2-7|TRBD1
TGTGCCCCTCCGCCAGGACAGGGTCCCCACGAGCAGTACTTC
CAPPPGQGPHEQYF
>TRBV2|-|TRBJ1-5|TRBD1
TGTGCCAGCAGGGGCAGGGGGGGCCAGCCCCAGCATTTT
CASRGRGGQPQHF
>TRBV5-1|once|TRBJ1-1|TRBD1
TGCGCCAGCTGGGAGGGGGGACAGGGGAACACTGAAGCTTTCTTT
CASWEGGQGNTEAFF
>TRBV9|-|TRBJ1-2|-
TGTGCCAGCAGCGCCTTGACAGGAAACTATGGCTACACCTTC
CASSALTGNYGYTF
>TRBV11-2|-|TRBJ2-3|TRBD1
TGTGCCAGCAGCATCTGGACAGGGACAGATACGCAGTATTTT
CASSIWTGTDTQYF
>TRBV25-1|-|TRBJ1-1|-
TGTGCCAGCAGTGGTTACATGTTCACTGAAGCTTTCTTT
CASSGYMFTEAFF
>TRBV19|-|TRBJ1-6|-
TGTGCCAGTAGTATAGCTGGTTTGGGTTCACCCCTCCACTTT
CASSIAGLGSPLHF
>TRBV3-1/TRBV3-2|-|TRBJ1-3|-
TGTGCCAGCAGTCAAGGGGAATCTGGAAACACCATATATTTT
CASSQGESGNTIYF
>TRBV11-2|-|TRBJ2-5|-
TGTGCCAGCAGCCTTCGGACGCAGAGGGGGACCCAGTACTTC
CASSLRTQRGTQYF
>TRBV4-3|-|TRBJ2-7|-
TGCGCCAGCAGCCAAGATCTCGGGATAGTCTCCTACGAGCAGTACTTC
CASSQDLGIVSYEQYF
>TRBV4-1|-|TRBJ2-3|-
TGCGTCAGCAGCCAAGTGAGAGCAAGTAGCGGAACCCACCATACGCAGTATTTT
CVSSQVRASSGTHHTQYF
>TRBV9|-|TRBJ1-1|-
TGTGCCAGCAGCGTAAGTGGGAACACTGAAGCTTTCTTT
CASSVSGNTEAFF
>TRBV24-1|-|TRBJ2-7|-
TGTGCCACCTCAACTACAGGTAAATCCTACGAGCAGTACTTC
CATSTTGKSYEQYF
>TRBV6-5|-|TRBJ1-3|-
TGTGCCAGCAGTTACTCGAGAGAGGGAAACACCATATATTTT
CASSYSREGNTIYF
>TRBV5-1|once|TRBJ1-1|-
TGCGCCAGCAGCTTGGGCGGCCAGAACACTGAAGCTTTCTTT
CASSLGGQNTEAFF
>TRBV5-1|-|TRBJ2-1|TRBD2
TGCGCCAGCAGCTCGATGACTAGCGGGGGGGCGAGGAATGAGCAGTTCTTC
CASSSMTSGGARNEQFF
>TRBV27|-|TRBJ1-4|-
TGTGCCAGCAGTCCCCGCAGGGGCTGGGGTGAAAAACTGTTTTTT
CASSPRRGWGEKLFF
>TRBV27|once|TRBJ2-1|-
TGTGCCAGCACTTTTAGCCATAGCTCCTACAATGAGCAGTTCTTC
CASTFSHSSYNEQFF
>TRBV6-5|-|TRBJ2-1|-
TGTGCCAGCAGTTTTGACAGTTCCTACAATGAGCAGTTCTTC
CASSFDSSYNEQFF
>TRBV21-1|-|TRBJ2-7|-
TGTGCCAGCAGCCGTAGGGACCACTCCTACGAGCAGTACTTC
CASSRRDHSYEQYF
>TRBV24-1|-|TRBJ2-2|-
TGTGCCACCAGTCCACAGGGAACCGGGGAGCTGTTTTTT
CATSPQGTGELFF
>TRBV6-6|-|TRBJ2-5|-
TGTGCCAGCAGTTACGGGCAGGGGGGGGAGACCCAGTACTTC
CASSYGQGGETQYF
>TRBV9|-|TRBJ2-5|-
TGTGCCAGCAGCGTAACGATGTCAGAAGAGACCCAGTACTTC
CASSVTMSEETQYF
>TRBV9|-|TRBJ1-2|-
TGTGCCAGCAGCTCCGGGAGGGGTGGGAACGTGCACTATGGCTACACCTTC
CASSSGRGGNVHYGYTF
>TRBV5-6|-|TRBJ2-1|-
TGTGCCAGCAGCTTGGACGCTCAGCCCTGGACCTACAATGAGCAGTTCTTC
CASSLDAQPWTYNEQFF
>TRBV27|-|TRBJ1-1|TRBD1
TGTGCCAGCAGTTTCGGGGGGACAGGGAACACTGAAGCTTTCTTT
CASSFGGTGNTEAFF
>TRBV10-1|-|TRBJ2-7|TRBD1
TGCGCCAGCAGTCCCACAGGCAGGGGGCCCGACGAGCAGTACTTC
CASSPTGRGPDEQYF
>TRBV5-6|once|TRBJ2-2|-
TGTGCCAGCAGCTTGAGGCACAGCGGGGAGCTGTTTTTT
CASSLRHSGELFF